The 5 T cell receptor beta chains in this list originate from one sample, sequenced in a study of STAT5B mutations in CD4+ large granular lymphocyte leukemia. Profiled with immunoSEQ multiplex PCR; TCRdb holds only in-frame clones, not every one. The sample holds roughly 1,500 clones, roughly 80% seen once. The sequenced sample was PBMCs. The receptor set was obtained from a woman between 65 and 79 years old with CD4+ T-cell large granular lymphocyte leukemia.

The rearrangement joins TRBV6-1 to TRBJ2-2; D call uncertain. CDR3 length: 12 amino acids. V was shortened by 4 bases and J by 7 bases, with 7 bases between the two germline ends. Germline V gene sequence: CDR1 MNHNS, CDR2 SASEGT. CDR3 region: CASSALVGELFF. CDR3 in DNA: TGTGCCAGCAGTGCCTTAGTCGGGGAGCTGTTTTTT.

This clone has only one observation. The rearrangement joins TRBV7-2 to TRBJ2-7; TRBD2 aligns across 10 bases. Germline CDR1 reads SGHTA; CDR2 reads FQGNSA. With V trimmed by 6 bases and J by 7 bases, 9 bases remained unmatched. The CDR3 is 14 amino acids. The CDR3, as DNA: TGTGCCAGCAGGGATACTAGCGGGGTAGGGGAGCAGTACTTC. Translation gives CASRDTSGVGEQYF.

The chain is built from TRBV7-9 and TRBJ2-1; D possibly corresponds to TRBD2 (6 bases). V dropped 6 bases and J dropped 5 bases, with 23 bases sitting between them. The length of the CDR3 is 17 residues. Germline CDR1 reads SEHNR; CDR2 reads FQNEAQ (reference sequence). CDR3 region: CASSTTYGSKRDNEQFF. In nucleotides, the CDR3 is TGTGCCAGCAGTACAACGTACGGGAGCAAACGGGACAATGAGCAGTTCTTC.

The rearrangement links TRBV4-2 to TRBJ2-1, with TRBD2 matching 9 bases. CDR3 length: 17 amino acids. The germline V gene has CDR1 LGHNA and CDR2 YNFKEQ. J was trimmed by 4 bases and V by 1 base; bases with no gene match: 8. Here the CDR3 DNA reads TGTGCCAGCAGCCAAGGGGTCGGGCGGGAGGGATACAATGAGCAGTTCTTC. Translating it yields CASSQGVGREGYNEQFF.

The rearrangement joins TRBV5-6 to TRBJ2-4; D is ambiguous. Germline V gene data show CDR1 as SGHDT and CDR2 as YYEEEE. This CDR3 is built from 16 residues. V was shortened by 4 bases and J by 0 bases, with 14 bases between the two germline ends. The CDR3 DNA reads TGTGCCAGCAGCCCTTGGGCTATACTAGCCAAAAACATTCAGTACTTC. Protein sequence: CASSPWAILAKNIQYF.